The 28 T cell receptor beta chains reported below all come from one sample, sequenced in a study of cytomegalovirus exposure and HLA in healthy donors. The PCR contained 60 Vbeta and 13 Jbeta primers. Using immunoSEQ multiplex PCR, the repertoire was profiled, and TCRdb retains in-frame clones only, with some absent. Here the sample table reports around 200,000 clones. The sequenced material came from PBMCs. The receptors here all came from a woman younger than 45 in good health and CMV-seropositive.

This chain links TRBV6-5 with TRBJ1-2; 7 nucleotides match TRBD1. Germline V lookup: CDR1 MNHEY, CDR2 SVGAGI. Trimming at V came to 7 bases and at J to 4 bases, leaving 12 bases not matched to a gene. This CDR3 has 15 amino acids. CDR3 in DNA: TGTGCCAGCACCAACAGCCCCGGGACAGCCTATGGCTACACCTTC. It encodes CASTNSPGTAYGYTF.

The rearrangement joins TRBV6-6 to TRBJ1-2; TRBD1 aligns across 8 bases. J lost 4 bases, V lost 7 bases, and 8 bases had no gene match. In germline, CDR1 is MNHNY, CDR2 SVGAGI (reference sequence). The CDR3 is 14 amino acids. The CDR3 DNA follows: TGTGCCAGCACCCTGGGACAGGCCGTCTATGGCTACACCTTC. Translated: CASTLGQAVYGYTF.

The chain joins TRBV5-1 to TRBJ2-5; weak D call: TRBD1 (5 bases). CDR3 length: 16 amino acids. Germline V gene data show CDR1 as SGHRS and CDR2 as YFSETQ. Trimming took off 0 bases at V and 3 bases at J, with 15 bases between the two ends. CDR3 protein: CASSLALSGWEETQYF. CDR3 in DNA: TGCGCCAGCAGCTTGGCCTTGTCAGGGTGGGAAGAGACCCAGTACTTC. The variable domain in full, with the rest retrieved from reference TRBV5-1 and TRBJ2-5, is KAGVTQTPRYLIKTRGQQVTLSCSPISGHRSVSWYQQTPGQGLQFLFEYFSETQRNKGNFPGRFSGRQFSNSRSEMNVSTLELGDSALYLCASSLALSGWEETQYFGPGTRLLVL.

The CDR3 DNA is TGTGCCAGCAGTACGCTAGCGGGTCAAACCTACAATGAGCAGTTCTTC. Amino acids: CASSTLAGQTYNEQFF. The V gene is TRBV28, the J gene TRBJ2-1; 8 bases fit TRBD2. Looked up from germline, CDR1 is MDHEN and CDR2 is SYDVKM. The CDR3 consists of 16 residues. Trimming took 5 bases from V and 2 from J; bases not matched to a gene: 8.

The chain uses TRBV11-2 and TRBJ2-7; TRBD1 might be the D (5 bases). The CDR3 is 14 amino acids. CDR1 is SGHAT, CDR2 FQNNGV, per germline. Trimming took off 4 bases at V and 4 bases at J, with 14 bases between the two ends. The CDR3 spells CASSSRPDSYEQYF. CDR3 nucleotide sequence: TGTGCCAGCAGCTCGCGGCCTGACAGTTACGAGCAGTACTTC.

The DNA for the CDR3 is TGCGCCAGCAGCTCCTGGCCGGACAGGGAAGAAAAACTGTTTTTT. Its translation is CASSSWPDREEKLFF. The chain employs TRBV5-1 and TRBJ1-4; TRBD1 matches at 8 bases. With V trimmed by 3 bases and J by 8 bases, 9 bases remained unmatched. Looked up from germline, CDR1 is SGHRS and CDR2 is YFSETQ. This CDR3 spans 15 amino acids.

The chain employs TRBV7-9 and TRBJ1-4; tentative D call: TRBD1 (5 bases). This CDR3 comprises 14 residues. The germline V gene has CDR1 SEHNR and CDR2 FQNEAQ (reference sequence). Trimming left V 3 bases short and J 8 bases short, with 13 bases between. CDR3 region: CASSFQGVGEKLFF. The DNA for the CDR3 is TGTGCCAGCAGCTTTCAGGGCGTAGGCGAAAAACTGTTTTTT. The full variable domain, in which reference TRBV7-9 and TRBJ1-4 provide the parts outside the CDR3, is DTGVSQNPRHKITKRGQNVTFRCDPISEHNRLYWYRQTLGQGPEFLTYFQNEAQLEKSRLLSDRFSAERPKGSFSTLEIQRTEQGDSAMYLCASSFQGVGEKLFFGSGTQLSVL.

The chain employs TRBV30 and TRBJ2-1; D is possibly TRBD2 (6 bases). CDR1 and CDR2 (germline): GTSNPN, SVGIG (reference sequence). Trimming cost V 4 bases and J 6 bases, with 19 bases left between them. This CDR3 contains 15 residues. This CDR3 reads CAWTRGASASNEQFF. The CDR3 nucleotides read TGTGCCTGGACAAGAGGGGCTAGCGCTAGCAATGAGCAGTTCTTC.

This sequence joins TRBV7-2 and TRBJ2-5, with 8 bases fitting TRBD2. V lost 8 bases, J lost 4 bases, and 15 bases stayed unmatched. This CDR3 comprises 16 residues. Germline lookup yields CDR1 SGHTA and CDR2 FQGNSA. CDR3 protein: CASSLVYGRAGETQYF. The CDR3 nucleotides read TGTGCCAGCTCCTTGGTGTACGGGAGGGCCGGAGAGACCCAGTACTTC.

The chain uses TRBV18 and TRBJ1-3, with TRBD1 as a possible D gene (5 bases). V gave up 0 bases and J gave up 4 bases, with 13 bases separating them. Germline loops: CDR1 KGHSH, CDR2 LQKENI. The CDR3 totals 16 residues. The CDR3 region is CASSPPHLGGGNTIYF. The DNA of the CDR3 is TGTGCCAGCTCACCACCCCACCTCGGGGGAGGAAACACCATATATTTT.

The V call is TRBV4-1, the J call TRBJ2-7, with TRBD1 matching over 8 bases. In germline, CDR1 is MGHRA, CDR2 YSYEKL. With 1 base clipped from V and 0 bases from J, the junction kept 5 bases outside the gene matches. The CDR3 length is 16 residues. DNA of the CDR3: TGCGCCAGCAGCCAAGTAGGACAGGGCAGCTCCTACGAGCAGTACTTC. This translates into CASSQVGQGSSYEQYF.

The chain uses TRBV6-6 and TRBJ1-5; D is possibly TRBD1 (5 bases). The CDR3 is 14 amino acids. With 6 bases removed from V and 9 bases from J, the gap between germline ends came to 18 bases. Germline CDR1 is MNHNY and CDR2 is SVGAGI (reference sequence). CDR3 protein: CASRQEAGPLPQHF. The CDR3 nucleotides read TGTGCCAGCAGACAGGAAGCAGGTCCATTGCCCCAGCATTTT.

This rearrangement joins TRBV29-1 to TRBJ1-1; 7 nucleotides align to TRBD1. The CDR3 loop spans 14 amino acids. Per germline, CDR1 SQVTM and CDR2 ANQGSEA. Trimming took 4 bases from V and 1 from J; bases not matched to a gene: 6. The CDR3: CSVVATGSNTEAFF. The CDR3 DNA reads TGCAGCGTTGTAGCGACAGGGTCGAACACTGAAGCTTTCTTT.

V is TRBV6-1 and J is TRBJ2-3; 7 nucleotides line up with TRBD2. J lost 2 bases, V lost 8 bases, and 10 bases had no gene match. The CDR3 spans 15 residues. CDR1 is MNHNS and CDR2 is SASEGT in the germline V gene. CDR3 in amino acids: CASRFRDYLTDTQYF. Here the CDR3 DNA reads TGTGCCAGCCGCTTTCGGGACTACCTCACAGATACGCAGTATTTT.

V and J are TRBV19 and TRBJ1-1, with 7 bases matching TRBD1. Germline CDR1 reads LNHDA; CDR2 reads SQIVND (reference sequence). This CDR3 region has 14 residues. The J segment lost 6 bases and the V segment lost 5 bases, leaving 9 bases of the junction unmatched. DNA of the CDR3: TGTGCCAGTAGTGCCTGGACAGGCGAGGCTGAAGCTTTCTTT. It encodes CASSAWTGEAEAFF.

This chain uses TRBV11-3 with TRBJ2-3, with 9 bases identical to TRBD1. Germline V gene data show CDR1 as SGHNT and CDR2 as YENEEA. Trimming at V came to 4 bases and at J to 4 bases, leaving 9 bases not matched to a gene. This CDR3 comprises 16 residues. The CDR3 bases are TGTGCCAGCAGCTCTAACAGGGGGCGCAACGCAGATACGCAGTATTTT. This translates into CASSSNRGRNADTQYF.

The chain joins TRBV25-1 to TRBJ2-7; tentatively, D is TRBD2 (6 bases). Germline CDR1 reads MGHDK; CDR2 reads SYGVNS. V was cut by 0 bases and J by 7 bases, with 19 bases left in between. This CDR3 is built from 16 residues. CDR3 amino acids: CASSEYETGVMREQYF. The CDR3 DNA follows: TGTGCCAGCAGTGAATACGAAACGGGAGTGATGAGGGAGCAGTACTTC.

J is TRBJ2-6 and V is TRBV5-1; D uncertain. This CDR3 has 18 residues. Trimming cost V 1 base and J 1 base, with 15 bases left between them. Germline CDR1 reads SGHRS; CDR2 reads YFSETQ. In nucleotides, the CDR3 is TGCGCCAGCAGCTTGCCTTCCCGTGTCTCTTCTGGGGCCAACGTCCTGACTTTC. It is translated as CASSLPSRVSSGANVLTF.

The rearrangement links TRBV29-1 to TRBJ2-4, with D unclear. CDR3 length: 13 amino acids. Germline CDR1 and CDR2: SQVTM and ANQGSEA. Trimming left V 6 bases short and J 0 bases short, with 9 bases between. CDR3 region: CSVKALAKNIQYF. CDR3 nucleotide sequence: TGCAGCGTAAAAGCTTTAGCCAAAAACATTCAGTACTTC.

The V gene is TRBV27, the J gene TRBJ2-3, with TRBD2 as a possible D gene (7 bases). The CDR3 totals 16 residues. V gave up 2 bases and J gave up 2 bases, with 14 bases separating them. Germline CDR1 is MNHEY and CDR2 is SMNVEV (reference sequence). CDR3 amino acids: CASSLMGGPYTDTQYF. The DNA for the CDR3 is TGTGCCAGCAGTTTAATGGGGGGGCCTTACACAGATACGCAGTATTTT.

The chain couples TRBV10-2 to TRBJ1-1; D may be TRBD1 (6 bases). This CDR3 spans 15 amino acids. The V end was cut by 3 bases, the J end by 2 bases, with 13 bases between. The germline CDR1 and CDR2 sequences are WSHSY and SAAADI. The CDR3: CASSDSRRGNTEAFF. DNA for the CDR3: TGCGCCAGCAGTGACTCACGCAGGGGAAACACTGAAGCTTTCTTT.

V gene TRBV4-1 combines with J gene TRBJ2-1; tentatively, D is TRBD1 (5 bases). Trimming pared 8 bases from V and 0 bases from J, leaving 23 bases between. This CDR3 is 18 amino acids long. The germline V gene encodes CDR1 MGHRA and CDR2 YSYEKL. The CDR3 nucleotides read TGCGCCAGCTCACCCCTTATTGGGGCTGGTAGCTCCTACAATGAGCAGTTCTTC. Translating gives CASSPLIGAGSSYNEQFF.

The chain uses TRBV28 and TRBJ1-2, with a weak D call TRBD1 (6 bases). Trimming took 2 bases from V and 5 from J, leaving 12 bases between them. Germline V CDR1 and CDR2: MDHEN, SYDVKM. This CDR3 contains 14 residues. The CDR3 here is CASSLGRGTYGYTF. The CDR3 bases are TGTGCCAGCAGTTTAGGAAGGGGGACATATGGCTACACCTTC.

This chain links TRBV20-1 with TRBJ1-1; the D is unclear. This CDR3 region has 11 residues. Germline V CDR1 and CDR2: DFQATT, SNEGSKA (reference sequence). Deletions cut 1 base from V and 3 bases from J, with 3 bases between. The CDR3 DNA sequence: TGCAGTGCTAGAGCGGACACTGAAGCTTTCTTT. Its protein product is CSARADTEAFF.

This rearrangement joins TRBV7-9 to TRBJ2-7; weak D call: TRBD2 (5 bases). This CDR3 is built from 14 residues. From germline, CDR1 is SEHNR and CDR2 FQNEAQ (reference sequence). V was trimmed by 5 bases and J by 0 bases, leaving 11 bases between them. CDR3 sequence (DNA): TGTGCCAGCAGCCGGATTACTAGCTCCTACGAGCAGTACTTC. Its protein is CASSRITSSYEQYF. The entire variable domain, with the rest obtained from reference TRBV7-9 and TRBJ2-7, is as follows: DTGVSQNPRHKITKRGQNVTFRCDPISEHNRLYWYRQTLGQGPEFLTYFQNEAQLEKSRLLSDRFSAERPKGSFSTLEIQRTEQGDSAMYLCASSRITSSYEQYFGPGTRLTVT.

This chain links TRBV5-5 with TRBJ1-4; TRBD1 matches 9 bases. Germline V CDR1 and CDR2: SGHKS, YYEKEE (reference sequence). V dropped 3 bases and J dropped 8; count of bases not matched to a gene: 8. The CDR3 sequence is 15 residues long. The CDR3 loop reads CASSSRTGVREKLFF. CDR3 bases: TGTGCCAGCAGCTCACGGACAGGGGTGAGGGAAAAACTGTTTTTT.

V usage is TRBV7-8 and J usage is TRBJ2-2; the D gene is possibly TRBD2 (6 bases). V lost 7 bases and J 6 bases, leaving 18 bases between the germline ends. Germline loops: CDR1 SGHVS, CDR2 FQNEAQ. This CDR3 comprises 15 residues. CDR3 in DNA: TGTGCCAGCACCCTACTGGGACTTGAGCCCGGGGAGCTGTTTTTT. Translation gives CASTLLGLEPGELFF.

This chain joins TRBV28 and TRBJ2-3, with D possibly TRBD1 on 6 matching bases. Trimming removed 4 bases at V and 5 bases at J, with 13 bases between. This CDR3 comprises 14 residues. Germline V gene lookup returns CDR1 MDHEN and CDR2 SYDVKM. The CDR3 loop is CASSSQGSGDTQYF. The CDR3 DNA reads TGTGCCAGCAGTTCACAGGGTTCCGGAGATACGCAGTATTTT.